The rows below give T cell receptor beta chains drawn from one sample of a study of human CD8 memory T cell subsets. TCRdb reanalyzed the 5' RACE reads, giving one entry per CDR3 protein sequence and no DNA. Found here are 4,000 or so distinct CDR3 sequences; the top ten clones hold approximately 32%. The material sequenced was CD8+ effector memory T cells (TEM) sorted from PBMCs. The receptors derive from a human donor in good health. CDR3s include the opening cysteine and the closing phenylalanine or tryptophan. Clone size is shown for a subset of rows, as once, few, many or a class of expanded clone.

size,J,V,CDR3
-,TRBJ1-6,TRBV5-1,CASSPLGSPLHF
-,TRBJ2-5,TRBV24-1,CATSDLSSGRGQETQYF
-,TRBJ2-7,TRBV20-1,CSATQALYEQYF
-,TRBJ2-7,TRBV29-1,CSVADREPYEQYF
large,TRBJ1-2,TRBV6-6,CASSPETRSPGYTF
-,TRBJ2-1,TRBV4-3,CASSQGLAGGDEQFF
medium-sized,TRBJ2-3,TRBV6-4,CASSAGSTDTQYF
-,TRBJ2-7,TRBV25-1,CASSDYWTGSYEQYF
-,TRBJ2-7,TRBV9,CASSDPYQGEQYF
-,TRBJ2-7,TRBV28,CASSLRGDFTAYEQYF
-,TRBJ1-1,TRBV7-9,CASSLAVGFGEAFF
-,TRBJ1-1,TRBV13,CASSLGLGPEAFF
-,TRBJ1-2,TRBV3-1,CASSPPWTGDLRAYGYTF
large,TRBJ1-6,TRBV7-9,CASSPGVHNSPLHF
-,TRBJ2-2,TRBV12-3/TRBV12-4,CASSRRGGGTTGELFF
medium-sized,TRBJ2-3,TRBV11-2,CASSSFVVPDTQYF
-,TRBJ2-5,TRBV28,CASSLMPSGGAGETQYF
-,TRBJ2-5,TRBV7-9,CASSQPRGTGETQYF
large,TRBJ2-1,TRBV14,CASSQMGGPKYNEQFF
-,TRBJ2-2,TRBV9,CASSAPPGPLVFAGELFF
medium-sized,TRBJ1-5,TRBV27,CASSLRGQPQHF
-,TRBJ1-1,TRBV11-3,CASSADRGVGIDTEAFF
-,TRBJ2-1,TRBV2,CASSEAEDNEQFF
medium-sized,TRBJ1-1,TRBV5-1,CASSLDLGMNTEAFF
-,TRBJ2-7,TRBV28,CASNPLPRAPYEQYF
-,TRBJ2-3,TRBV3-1,CASSQDPGEMSTDTQYF
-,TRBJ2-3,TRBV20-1,CSARSELAGTTDTQYF
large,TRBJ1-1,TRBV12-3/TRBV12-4,CASSSSPQRSTEAFF
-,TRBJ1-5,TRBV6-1,CASSASPGHLTSNQPQHF
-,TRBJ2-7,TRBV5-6,CASSLVGNEQYF
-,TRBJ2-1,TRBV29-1,CSVSGTEYNEQFF
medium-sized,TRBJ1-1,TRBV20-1,CSARGLRDTEAFF
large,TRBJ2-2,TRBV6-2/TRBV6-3,CASSTPVGGPGTGELFF
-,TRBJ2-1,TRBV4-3,CASSQELGLAGGDHEQFF
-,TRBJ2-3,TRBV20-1,CSAGTGTSGGVDTQYF
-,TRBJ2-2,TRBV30,CAWSVPGRETGELFF
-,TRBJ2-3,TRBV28,CASSSYRDFSSTDTQYF
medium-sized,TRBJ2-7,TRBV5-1,CASSLALTSGRGEQYF
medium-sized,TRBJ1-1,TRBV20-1,CSARDGETGAFF
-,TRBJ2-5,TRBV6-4,CASSGSGEETQYF
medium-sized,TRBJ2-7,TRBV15,CATSERLGGISYEQYF
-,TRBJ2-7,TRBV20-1,CSAREHRAGEQYF
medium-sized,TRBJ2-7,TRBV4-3,CASSQDVSGADEQYF
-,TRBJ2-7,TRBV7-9,CASSAGRGYEQYF
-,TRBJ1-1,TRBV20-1,CSLLRGNTEAFF
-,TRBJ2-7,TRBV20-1,CSARGQEPYEQYF
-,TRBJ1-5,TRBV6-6,CASSYEGQVNQPQHF
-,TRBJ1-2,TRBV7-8,CASSLGASANYGYTF
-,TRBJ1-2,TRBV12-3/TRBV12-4,CASSFQGATYGYTF
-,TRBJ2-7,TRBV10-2,CASTFDRSSYEQYF
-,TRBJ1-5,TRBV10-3,CAISEKRQGAFIQPQHF
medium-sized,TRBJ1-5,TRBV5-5,CASSLGGWGTDALNQPQHF
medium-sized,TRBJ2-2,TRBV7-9,CAGTGSNTGELFF
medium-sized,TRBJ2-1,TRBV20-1,CSASFRTSDEQFF